Listed here are 12 T cell receptor beta chains from one sample, sequenced in a study of beta chain features in type 1 diabetes. These TCRs' antigens remain unknown. cDNA synthesis used the whole RNA isolate, giving expressed TCRB sequences. The repertoire was sequenced with immunoSEQ multiplex PCR; TCRdb's copy has only in-frame clones and lacks some. The sample holds roughly 150,000 clones, 8% to 9.5% seen once. Broader study findings: All four CD4+ subsets from Type 1 diabetes patients carried moderately but significantly shorter TCRB CDR3s.

Sequencing was carried out using central memory CD4+ T cells from blood. Receptors originate from a woman aged 18-29 years with type 1 diabetes.

This chain connects TRBV18 to TRBJ1-1; D remains unclear. The CDR3 runs to 12 residues. Germline loops: CDR1 KGHSH, CDR2 LQKENI. With 2 bases removed from V and 8 bases from J, the gap between germline ends came to 9 bases. The CDR3 sequence: CASSPSSEEAFF. CDR3 bases: TGTGCCAGCTCACCATCGTCGGAGGAAGCTTTCTTT.

The rearrangement joins TRBV5-1 to TRBJ2-2; TRBD2 is a possible D gene (5 bases). The germline V and J ends were trimmed by 3 bases and 4 bases, with 13 bases remaining between them. CDR3 length: 15 amino acids. The germline CDR1 and CDR2 sequences are SGHRS and YFSETQ. Here the CDR3 reads CASSWGAGSTGELFF. The CDR3 DNA reads TGCGCCAGCAGCTGGGGAGCAGGCAGCACCGGGGAGCTGTTTTTT. Complete variable domain (other parts from reference TRBV5-1 and TRBJ2-2): KAGVTQTPRYLIKTRGQQVTLSCSPISGHRSVSWYQQTPGQGLQFLFEYFSETQRNKGNFPGRFSGRQFSNSRSEMNVSTLELGDSALYLCASSWGAGSTGELFFGEGSRLTVL.

This clone turned up a few times. V is TRBV5-1 and J is TRBJ1-2; weak D call: TRBD1 (5 bases). This CDR3 is built from 14 residues. Germline V CDR1 and CDR2: SGHRS, YFSETQ. V was trimmed by 4 bases and J by 2 bases, leaving 12 bases between them. The CDR3 nucleotides are TGCGCCAGCAGCGGGGCGTCAGAGAACTATGGCTACACCTTC. Translated, it gives CASSGASENYGYTF.

This clone occurred a few times. The chain combines TRBV5-4 with TRBJ2-2; D is possibly TRBD2 (5 bases). The CDR3 is 15 residues long. Germline V lookup: CDR1 SGHNT, CDR2 YYREEE (reference sequence). The V and J ends lost 0 bases and 4 bases respectively, with 10 bases between them. The CDR3 loop reads CASSLDGVATGELFF. The DNA for the CDR3 is TGTGCCAGCAGCTTGGACGGGGTGGCCACCGGGGAGCTGTTTTTT.

The V call is TRBV4-2, the J call TRBJ1-4, with D perhaps matching TRBD1 (6 bases). V was trimmed by 0 bases and J by 6 bases, leaving 17 bases between them. This CDR3 has 17 amino acids. The germline V gene has CDR1 LGHNA and CDR2 YNFKEQ. DNA for the CDR3: TGTGCCAGCAGCCAAGAACCCCGGGGGGGGGCGCATGAAAAACTGTTTTTT. Protein product: CASSQEPRGGAHEKLFF.

The chain recombines TRBV12-5 with TRBJ1-1; D ambiguous. Germline V lookup: CDR1 LGHNT, CDR2 FRNRAP. Deletions cut 3 bases from V and 5 bases from J, with 10 bases between. CDR3 length equals 13 residues. The DNA of the CDR3 is TGTGCTAGTGGTTTAGAGGGCGGTACTGAAGCTTTCTTT. Its protein product is CASGLEGGTEAFF.

In the case of this clone: The identical CDR3 is also encoded by other nucleotide sequences in the sample. DNA for the CDR3: TGCGCCAGCAGCCAAGGAGGAGCGGGAGTAGGCGAGCAGTACTTC. Translation: CASSQGGAGVGEQYF. The genes are TRBV4-3 and TRBJ2-7; TRBD2 matches at 8 bases. The CDR3 contains 15 residues. V shed 1 base and J 6 bases; nucleotides not matched to a gene: 8. Germline V gene data show CDR1 as LGHNA and CDR2 as YSLEER.

This clone occurred a few times. The chain has TRBV6-1 and TRBJ2-1; TRBD1 matches at 8 bases. Trimming at V came to 6 bases and at J to 4 bases, leaving 8 bases not matched to a gene. Germline CDR1 MNHNS, CDR2 SASEGT. The CDR3 length is 15 residues. CDR3 nucleotide sequence: TGTGCCAGCAGCGAACAGGGGGAAGGGTACAATGAGCAGTTCTTC. Its translation is CASSEQGEGYNEQFF.

The chain is built from TRBV7-2 and TRBJ2-1, with TRBD1 as a possible D gene (5 bases). Looked up from germline, CDR1 is SGHTA and CDR2 is FQGNSA. Trimming cost V 5 bases and J 10 bases, with 12 bases left between them. The CDR3 contains 12 residues. The CDR3, as DNA: TGTGCCAGCAGCCTTAGGGGTTGGGAGCAGTTCTTC. It encodes CASSLRGWEQFF.

In its sample, this clone was seen a few times. The rearrangement uses TRBV7-9 and TRBJ2-3; D gene ambiguous. The germline V and J ends were trimmed by 4 bases and 2 bases, with 13 bases remaining between them. Germline assignment: CDR1 SEHNR and CDR2 FQNEAQ (reference sequence). This CDR3 has 15 amino acids. The CDR3 loop is CASSSAGFVTDTQYF. CDR3 DNA sequence: TGTGCCAGCAGCTCGGCAGGATTCGTCACAGATACGCAGTATTTT.

This clone was detected only a few times. The J gene is TRBJ2-1, the V gene TRBV19; D is perhaps TRBD1 (5 bases). The CDR3 consists of 15 residues. V lost 5 bases and J 9 bases, leaving 20 bases between the germline ends. Germline V lookup: CDR1 LNHDA, CDR2 SQIVND (reference sequence). CDR3 residues: CASSADRPGSGEQFF. In nucleotides, the CDR3 is TGTGCCAGTAGTGCCGATCGCCCAGGGTCGGGTGAGCAGTTCTTC.

This clone has a handful of counts. This chain connects TRBV27 to TRBJ2-3; TRBD2 aligns across 11 bases. The ends lost 5 bases at V and 0 bases at J; junction bases unmatched: 4. The CDR3 loop spans 16 amino acids. CDR1 is MNHEY and CDR2 is SMNVEV in the germline V gene (reference sequence). The CDR3 region is CASSTTSGVSTDTQYF. DNA of the CDR3: TGTGCCAGCAGTACGACTAGCGGGGTTAGCACAGATACGCAGTATTTT.